Presented here are 9 T cell receptor beta chains from one specimen sequenced in a study of T cell clonality in common variable immunodeficiency. Study-level findings and limits: Reportedly, TCR beta sequences from common variable immunodeficiency showed fewer deletions and N-nucleotide insertions.

Their specific antigens are unknown. Measured with immunoSEQ multiplex PCR; TCRdb has only the in-frame clones, and not every one. In total, the table holds 6,500 to 8,500 clones. The sample taken for sequencing was peripheral blood mononuclear cells. The receptors stem from a human donor with common variable immunodeficiency.

Worth noting for this clone: The CDR3 extends 3 residues past the end of the read, so its final part is completed from the germline J gene. The V gene is TRBV11-2, the J gene TRBJ2-7; 7 positions match TRBD2. Trimming removed 5 bases from V and 4 bases from J; junction bases left unmatched: 5. The length of the CDR3 is 13 residues. Germline CDR1 SGHAT, CDR2 FQNNGV. The CDR3 bases that were read are TGTGCCAGCAGCACTCTACTAGCGTACGAG. It yields the protein CASSTLLAYE. The whole CDR3 region reads CASSTLLAYEQYF.

Note on this clone: The read terminates 3 residues before the CDR3 end, so the remaining end is supplied by the germline J gene. The chain joins TRBV7-7 to TRBJ1-1; possibly TRBD1 for D (5 bases). CDR1 is SSHAT and CDR2 is FNYEAQ in the germline V gene (reference sequence). The CDR3 sequence is 13 residues long. Trimming removed 6 bases from V and 0 bases from J, with 8 bases in between. The sequenced CDR3 bases are TGTGCCAGCAGTCGACAGTTGAACACTGAA. It yields the protein CASSRQLNTE. The CDR3, in full, reads CASSRQLNTEAFF.

Concerning this clone itself: The read ends 3 residues early relative to the CDR3; the germline J gene fills the gap. Other DNA sequences in this specimen translate into the identical CDR3. V is TRBV2 and J is TRBJ2-7; TRBD2 matches at 8 bases. V lost 2 bases to trimming and J lost 5 bases; unmatched junction nucleotides: 8. This CDR3 spans 15 amino acids. Germline V gene lookup returns CDR1 SNHLY and CDR2 FYNNEI. The chain's CDR3 is CASSEQGGGSHEQYF. The sequenced part of the CDR3 DNA is TGTGCCAGCAGTGAACAAGGCGGGGGGTCTCACGAG. The whole variable domain, filled in from reference TRBV2 and TRBJ2-7, reads EPEVTQTPSHQVTQMGQEVILRCVPISNHLYFYWYRQILGQKVEFLVSFYNNEISEKSEIFDDQFSVERPDGSNFTLKIRSTKLEDSAMYFCASSEQGGGSHEQYFGPGTRLTVT.

The CDR3 protein is CASSPTFDTPLHF. The sequenced CDR3 bases are TGTGCCAGTAGCCCGACATTCGATACACCC. The chain links TRBV19 to TRBJ1-6; unclear D gene. With the read ending 3 residues before the CDR3 end, the germline J gene is used to fill in that end. Germline loops: CDR1 LNHDA, CDR2 SQIVND (reference sequence). The V gene lost 6 bases and the J gene lost 11 bases, with 14 bases spanning the gap. The CDR3 extends over 13 amino acids.

Concerning this clone itself: Coverage ceases 3 residues before the CDR3 finishes, and the germline J gene fills in the end. The V gene is TRBV20-1, the J gene TRBJ2-5; no reliable D call. V was cut by 6 bases and J by 7 bases, with 12 bases left in between. Germline CDR1 is DFQATT and CDR2 is SNEGSKA (reference sequence). The CDR3 length is 11 residues. The part of the CDR3 DNA that was read is TGCAGTGCCCGTTTGGTCGGGACC. It translates to CSARLVGT. In full, the CDR3 reads CSARLVGTQYF.

As for this clone: The CDR3 is cut off 3 residues early in the read; its end comes from the germline J gene. The chain joins TRBV7-2 to TRBJ2-1; 7 bases agree with TRBD1. Germline V gives CDR1 SGHTA, CDR2 FQGNSA. CDR3 length equals 15 residues. V was clipped by 2 bases and J by 8 bases; unmatched bases: 9. The CDR3 DNA, read in part, is TGTGCCAGCAGCTTAAGTACAGGGGCAGGAGATGAG. Amino acids: CASSLSTGAGDE. Given in full, the CDR3 is CASSLSTGAGDEQFF. The whole variable domain, filled in from reference TRBV7-2 and TRBJ2-1, reads GAGVSQSPSNKVTEKGKDVELRCDPISGHTALYWYRQSLGQGLEFLIYFQGNSAPDKSGLPSDRFSAERTGGSVSTLTIQRTQQEDSAVYLCASSLSTGAGDEQFFGPGTRLTVL.

With regard to this clone: Read coverage stops 3 residues before the CDR3 terminus; the germline J gene supplies the remainder. The rearrangement uses TRBV7-9 and TRBJ1-2; D might be TRBD1 (5 bases). The V end was cut by 4 bases, the J end by 2 bases, with 14 bases between. Germline CDR1 is SEHNR and CDR2 is FQNEAQ (reference sequence). There are 15 residues in the CDR3. The CDR3 protein is CASSSGRGTNYGYTF. The part of the CDR3 DNA that was read is TGTGCCAGCAGCTCCGGGAGGGGAACCAACTATGGC.

Notes on this clone: The read terminates 3 residues ahead of where the CDR3 ends, so the germline J gene completes it. The chain links TRBV14 to TRBJ2-7; 10 positions match TRBD2. The junction had 6 bases not matched to a gene; V was cut back by 7 bases and J by 6 bases. The germline V gene encodes CDR1 SGHDN and CDR2 FVKESK. This CDR3 spans 13 amino acids. The CDR3 DNA, read in part, is TGTGCCAGCAAACTAGCGGGGTCCCGCGAG. Amino acid sequence: CASKLAGSRE. The entire CDR3 sequence reads CASKLAGSREQYF. The full variable domain, completed using reference TRBV14 and TRBJ2-7, is EAGVTQFPSHSVIEKGQTVTLRCDPISGHDNLYWYRRVMGKEIKFLLHFVKESKQDESGMPNNRFLAERTGGTYSTLKVQPAELEDSGVYFCASKLAGSREQYFGPGTRLTVT.

Comment on this clone: The sequenced fragment ends 3 residues before the CDR3 boundary, so the rest is inferred from the germline J gene. This chain links TRBV19 with TRBJ1-5, with a tentative D call TRBD1 (6 bases). From germline, CDR1 is LNHDA and CDR2 SQIVND (reference sequence). The CDR3 totals 15 residues. The V gene lost 5 bases and the J gene lost 0 bases, with 11 bases spanning the gap. CDR3 DNA (partial): TGTGCCAGTAGTTTAAACAGGGCTAGCAATCAGCCC. Its protein is CASSLNRASNQP. The complete CDR3 protein is CASSLNRASNQPQHF.